The 11 T cell receptor beta chains listed next were all sequenced from one sample in a study of blood T cells in healthy people across ages. A J-beta primer mix and a sample-barcoded 5' primer were used in a second PCR of about 7 to 12 cycles. Via MiXCR, TCRdb re-called the 5' RACE reads, giving one row per CDR3 protein. The data contain 550,000 to 750,000 distinct CDR3 sequences, 21% of them singletons. Source material: blood. All receptors come from a man aged 70 or older in good health.

A single count supports this clonotype. V usage is TRBV4-1 and J usage is TRBJ2-7; unclear D gene. The germline CDR1 and CDR2 sequences are MGHRA and YSYEKL. V was cut by 0 bases and J by 9 bases, with 9 bases left in between. The CDR3 totals 12 residues. CDR3 DNA sequence: TGCGCCAGCAGCCAAGATGGCCGGTCGCAGTACTTC. Translated: CASSQDGRSQYF.

The V gene is TRBV15, the J gene TRBJ2-4; weak D call: TRBD1 (6 bases). Germline CDR1 reads LNHNV; CDR2 reads YYDKDF (reference sequence). V lost 0 bases to trimming and J lost 3 bases, with 18 bases between them. The CDR3 sequence is 18 residues long. CDR3 DNA sequence: TGTGCCACCAGCAGAGATACGGACATGGGGGCGTTCAAAAACATTCAGTACTTC. It is translated as CATSRDTDMGAFKNIQYF.

There are a few counts of this clonotype. V and J are TRBV10-3 and TRBJ2-7; D is ambiguous. The CDR3 length is 12 residues. Germline assignment: CDR1 ENHRY and CDR2 SYGVKD. V lost 0 bases, J lost 4 bases, and 4 bases lay in between. The CDR3 spells CAISESEYEQYF. As DNA, the CDR3 is TGTGCCATCAGTGAGTCGGAATACGAGCAGTACTTC.

This clonotype occurred a few times. The V and J genes are TRBV12-3 or TRBV12-4 and TRBJ1-6; a possible D gene is TRBD1 (5 bases). V was pared by 5 bases and J by 13 bases, with 18 bases between. The CDR3 spans 14 residues. CDR3 region: CASSPMGRSLPLHF. The DNA for the CDR3 is TGTGCCAGCAGTCCGATGGGACGGTCACTTCCCCTCCACTTT.

This clonotype was detected only a few times. The junction departs from germline at one end; a sequencing error may be responsible. The gene calls are TRBV2 and TRBJ1-1; no clear D gene. Germline V gene sequence: CDR1 SNHLY, CDR2 FYNNEI. The CDR3 runs to 15 residues. CDR3 DNA sequence: TGTGCCAGCAGTGAAGAGGCGGTCGCGAACACTGAAGCCTTCTTT. Translated: CASSEEAVANTEAFF. The full variable domain, its missing parts supplied by reference TRBV2 and TRBJ1-1, is EPEVTQTPSHQVTQMGQEVILRCVPISNHLYFYWYRQILGQKVEFLVSFYNNEISEKSEIFDDQFSVERPDGSNFTLKIRSTKLEDSAMYFCASSEEAVANTEAFFGQGTRLTVV.

This clonotype was picked up many times. This chain joins TRBV7-2 and TRBJ2-7; D call uncertain. Germline V CDR1 and CDR2: SGHTA, FQGNSA. This CDR3 has 12 residues. V shed 1 base and J shed 6 bases, with 7 bases lying between them. The CDR3 is CASSLDGSEQYF. The CDR3 DNA is TGTGCCAGCAGCTTAGACGGCTCCGAGCAGTACTTC.

The J gene is TRBJ2-3, the V gene TRBV12-5; D is uncertain. Trimming removed 7 bases from V and 0 bases from J, with 11 bases in between. CDR3 length: 14 residues. Germline CDR1 reads LGHNT; CDR2 reads FRNRAP. The CDR3 protein is CASARLTSTDTQYF. The CDR3 bases are TGTGCTAGTGCCCGATTGACTAGCACAGATACGCAGTATTTT. The full variable domain, in which reference TRBV12-5 and TRBJ2-3 provide the parts outside the CDR3, is DARVTQTPRHKVTEMGQEVTMRCQPILGHNTVFWYRQTMMQGLELLAYFRNRAPLDDSGMPKDRFSAEMPDATLATLKIQPSEPRDSAVYFCASARLTSTDTQYFGPGTRLTVL.

This clonotype was seen a few times. The V call is TRBV2, the J call TRBJ2-3; 11 bases align to TRBD2. Germline CDR1 is SNHLY and CDR2 is FYNNEI. V was pared by 5 bases and J by 5 bases, with 6 bases of the junction left unmatched. The length of the CDR3 is 15 residues. CDR3 region: CASSSTSGEGDTQYF. The CDR3 DNA is TGTGCCAGCAGTTCGACTAGCGGGGAGGGAGATACGCAGTATTTT.

In its sample, this clonotype was seen a few times. The chain is built from TRBV18 and TRBJ1-1, with a possible D match to TRBD1 (6 bases). The CDR3 extends over 14 amino acids. Between the trimmed V and J ends, which lost 5 bases and 1 base, there was a span of 11 bases. Germline-derived CDR1 and CDR2 are KGHSH and LQKENI. The CDR3 protein is CASSFKQGNTEAFF. The CDR3 nucleotides are TGTGCCAGCTCATTCAAACAGGGGAACACTGAAGCTTTCTTT.

This clonotype was detected ten times or more. CDR3 protein: CASSGREYNEQFF. For the CDR3, the DNA is TGCGCCAGTAGCGGGAGAGAGTACAATGAGCAGTTCTTC. The chain combines TRBV5-1 with TRBJ2-1, with 9 bases matching TRBD2. This CDR3 is 13 amino acids long. V lost 8 bases and J lost 4; bases outside the gene matches: 4. CDR1 and CDR2 (germline): SGHRS, YFSETQ. The whole variable domain, filled in from reference TRBV5-1 and TRBJ2-1, reads KAGVTQTPRYLIKTRGQQVTLSCSPISGHRSVSWYQQTPGQGLQFLFEYFSETQRNKGNFPGRFSGRQFSNSRSEMNVSTLELGDSALYLCASSGREYNEQFFGPGTRLTVL.

The sample holds many counts of this clonotype. The chain carries TRBV12-3 or TRBV12-4 and TRBJ2-1; 13 bases line up with TRBD2. With the DNA end fitting TRBJ2-7 better, the J assignment may be wrong. CDR3 length: 15 residues. CDR3 sequence: CASSFRLAGGYEQYF. In nucleotides, the CDR3 is TGTGCCAGCAGTTTTCGACTAGCGGGAGGCTACGAGCAGTACTTC.